The 27 T cell receptor beta chains reported below all come from one sample, sequenced in a study of blood T cell repertoires in COVID-19. TCRdb's copy holds only in-frame clones and misses some; the assay was immunoSEQ multiplex PCR. The sample holds roughly 260,000 clones, approximately 80% seen once. Sequenced input: peripheral blood. The origin of the receptors is a woman in her seventies with acute or convalescent COVID-19.

The gene calls are TRBV5-1 and TRBJ2-1, with a possible D match to TRBD2 (7 bases). The V gene's germline CDR1 is SGHRS and CDR2 YFSETQ. This CDR3 has 14 residues. The V gene lost 1 base and the J gene lost 7 bases, with 12 bases spanning the gap. The CDR3 DNA reads as TGCGCCAGCAGCTTGTGGGGGGGCAAAAATGAGCAGTTCTTC. Protein product: CASSLWGGKNEQFF.

The V gene is TRBV27, the J gene TRBJ2-7, with D possibly matching TRBD2 (5 bases). Per germline, CDR1 MNHEY and CDR2 SMNVEV (reference sequence). This CDR3 comprises 14 residues. The V end lost 6 bases, the J end lost 0 bases, and 12 bases lay between the germline ends. CDR3 residues: CASSPGFSSYEQYF. In DNA form, the CDR3 reads TGTGCCAGCAGCCCGGGATTCAGCTCCTACGAGCAGTACTTC.

This rearrangement joins TRBV7-7 to TRBJ2-2; tentative D call: TRBD2 (5 bases). The V gene's germline CDR1 is SSHAT and CDR2 FNYEAQ (reference sequence). CDR3 length: 14 residues. Trimming stripped 5 bases from V and 2 bases from J, with 9 bases between. The CDR3 bases are TGTGCCAGCAGCAACGGGATAAACACCGGGGAGCTGTTTTTT. Encoded protein: CASSNGINTGELFF.

The V call is TRBV18, the J call TRBJ1-3, with D perhaps TRBD1 (5 bases). The CDR3 spans 16 residues. The V and J ends lost 4 bases and 2 bases respectively, with 15 bases between them. Looked up from germline, CDR1 is KGHSH and CDR2 is LQKENI. CDR3 DNA: TGTGCCAGCTCACGCGCAGGGTCCCCGCCTGGAAACACCATATATTTT. It is translated as CASSRAGSPPGNTIYF.

This clone was counted a few times. The rearrangement joins TRBV5-4 to TRBJ1-2; perhaps TRBD1 as D (5 bases). This CDR3 spans 14 amino acids. CDR1 SGHNT and CDR2 YYREEE come from the germline V gene (reference sequence). Between the trimmed V and J ends, which lost 1 base and 0 bases, there was a span of 7 bases. The CDR3 region has the DNA TGTGCCAGCAGCTTGCAGGGATCTAACTATGGCTACACCTTC. Translated, it gives CASSLQGSNYGYTF.

The chain combines TRBV5-6 with TRBJ1-5; D might be TRBD1 (6 bases). This CDR3 has 14 residues. V was shortened by 1 base and J by 5 bases, with 10 bases between the two germline ends. The germline V gene has CDR1 SGHDT and CDR2 YYEEEE. The CDR3 DNA sequence: TGTGCCAGCAGCTTGCAGGGGCCTCATCAGCCCCAGCATTTT. Its protein is CASSLQGPHQPQHF. The complete variable domain, with remaining parts taken from reference TRBV5-6 and TRBJ1-5, reads DAGVTQSPTHLIKTRGQQVTLRCSPKSGHDTVSWYQQALGQGPQFIFQYYEEEERQRGNFPDRFSGHQFPNYSSELNVNALLLGDSALYLCASSLQGPHQPQHFGDGTRLSIL.

This clone was counted a few times. The chain couples TRBV6-5 to TRBJ2-7, with a tentative D call TRBD1 (7 bases). Trimming shortened V by 2 bases and J by 7 bases, and 18 bases separated the two germline ends. Germline CDR1 reads MNHEY; CDR2 reads SVGAGI. This CDR3 is 15 amino acids long. The CDR3 reads CASSYADRDLEEQYF. DNA of the CDR3: TGTGCCAGCAGTTACGCTGACAGGGACTTGGAGGAGCAGTACTTC.

The V gene is TRBV5-1, the J gene TRBJ1-3, with a weak D call TRBD1 (5 bases). Germline V lookup: CDR1 SGHRS, CDR2 YFSETQ. V was cut by 0 bases and J by 0 bases, with 7 bases left in between. This CDR3 spans 15 amino acids. CDR3 region: CASSLAGGSGNTIYF. The DNA of the CDR3 is TGCGCCAGCAGCTTGGCCGGGGGCTCTGGAAACACCATATATTTT.

The chain joins TRBV5-1 to TRBJ2-1; D not certain. Trimming pared 0 bases from V and 2 bases from J, leaving 12 bases between. Germline V gene sequence: CDR1 SGHRS, CDR2 YFSETQ. This CDR3 has 16 residues. The CDR3 protein is CASSLVSVRTYNEQFF. CDR3 nucleotides: TGCGCCAGCAGCTTGGTTTCAGTTCGAACCTACAATGAGCAGTTCTTC.

J is TRBJ1-2 and V is TRBV5-1, with 10 bases matching TRBD1. V gave up 3 bases and J gave up 6 bases; unmatched junction bases: 11. Looked up from germline, CDR1 is SGHRS and CDR2 is YFSETQ. The CDR3 length is 16 residues. The CDR3 DNA is TGCGCCAGCAGCTACCCCCCGGGACAGGGGACCGATGGCTACACCTTC. This gives the protein CASSYPPGQGTDGYTF.

V and J are TRBV29-1 and TRBJ2-1, with 9 bases identical to TRBD1. In germline, CDR1 is SQVTM, CDR2 ANQGSEA. The trim removed 2 bases at V and 4 bases at J, leaving 3 bases unmatched. The CDR3 is 14 amino acids. This chain's CDR3 is CSVERTGEYNEQFF. CDR3 coding DNA: TGCAGCGTTGAAAGGACAGGGGAGTACAATGAGCAGTTCTTC.

This chain uses TRBV19 with TRBJ1-1; maybe TRBD1 (6 bases). From germline, CDR1 is LNHDA and CDR2 SQIVND (reference sequence). Trimming removed 3 bases from V and 6 bases from J, with 11 bases in between. This CDR3 is 13 amino acids long. The CDR3 bases are TGTGCCAGTAGTATGAAACAGGGATCTGAAGCTTTCTTT. This gives the protein CASSMKQGSEAFF.

The chain joins TRBV15 to TRBJ1-1; 8 bases align to TRBD1. V gave up 5 bases and J gave up 1 base; unmatched junction bases: 3. The CDR3 spans 14 residues. Germline loops: CDR1 LNHNV, CDR2 YYDKDF (reference sequence). CDR3 residues: CATSPGTGNTEAFF. DNA for the CDR3: TGTGCCACCAGCCCCGGGACAGGGAACACTGAAGCTTTCTTT. The full variable domain, in which reference TRBV15 and TRBJ1-1 provide the parts outside the CDR3, is DAMVIQNPRYQVTQFGKPVTLSCSQTLNHNVMYWYQQKSSQAPKLLFHYYDKDFNNEADTPDNFQSRRPNTSFCFLDIRSPGLGDTAMYLCATSPGTGNTEAFFGQGTRLTVV.

The chain carries TRBV7-9 and TRBJ1-6; 12 positions match TRBD1. The CDR3 extends over 16 amino acids. V lost 1 base to trimming and J lost 9 bases; unmatched junction nucleotides: 4. Per the germline V gene, CDR1 is SEHNR and CDR2 is FQNEAQ (reference sequence). DNA of the CDR3: TGTGCCAGCAGCTTAGGGGGGACAGGGGGCTTTTCACCCCTCCACTTT. It specifies CASSLGGTGGFSPLHF.

This chain connects TRBV21-1 to TRBJ1-6; whether TRBD1, the table's D call, matches the DNA was not checked. TRBV21-1 is tagged as a pseudogene. The CDR3 extends over 15 amino acids. CDR3 amino acids: CASSRGGQGNSPLHF. The CDR3 nucleotides read TGTGCCAGCAGCAGAGGGGGACAGGGAAATTCACCCCTCCACTTT.

The chain employs TRBV19 and TRBJ1-5; TRBD1 aligns across 8 bases. The length of the CDR3 is 17 residues. The V gene's germline CDR1 is LNHDA and CDR2 SQIVND (reference sequence). J gave up 2 bases and V 3 bases, and 9 bases lay outside the gene matches. The CDR3 sequence is CASSIGQGEVGNQPQHF. In nucleotides, the CDR3 is TGTGCCAGTAGTATCGGACAGGGTGAAGTAGGCAATCAGCCCCAGCATTTT.

This clone was counted a few times. The chain is built from TRBV20-1 and TRBJ2-7, with D possibly being TRBD1 (6 bases). CDR1 is DFQATT and CDR2 is SNEGSKA in the germline V gene (reference sequence). This CDR3 has 11 residues. V dropped 7 bases and J dropped 6 bases, with 13 bases sitting between them. CDR3 coding DNA: TGCAGTGTTTCAGGGGTCCTCGAGCAGTACTTC. Residues: CSVSGVLEQYF.

The gene calls are TRBV11-3 and TRBJ2-1; TRBD1 matches at 8 bases. There are 14 residues in the CDR3. CDR1 and CDR2 from the germline V gene are SGHNT and YENEEA. The ends lost 3 bases at V and 3 bases at J; junction bases unmatched: 1. CDR3: CASSLGQDYNEQFF. The CDR3 nucleotides are TGTGCCAGCAGCTTGGGACAGGACTACAATGAGCAGTTCTTC.

The CDR3 sequence is CASSQAPGATYNSPLHF. The CDR3 coding sequence is TGTGCCAGCAGTCAAGCGCCAGGGGCAACCTATAATTCACCCCTCCACTTT. The gene calls are TRBV5-5 and TRBJ1-6; the D gene is possibly TRBD1 (6 bases). The V end was cut by 5 bases, the J end by 2 bases, with 17 bases between. The CDR3 length is 17 residues. Germline V CDR1 and CDR2: SGHKS, YYEKEE (reference sequence).

The chain has TRBV4-3 and TRBJ1-2; D is unresolved. Trimming took off 4 bases at V and 3 bases at J, with 12 bases between the two ends. This CDR3 has 14 residues. The germline V gene has CDR1 LGHNA and CDR2 YSLEER. CDR3 coding DNA: TGCGCCAGCAGCCGATCCCGACAAGACTATGGCTACACCTTC. It specifies CASSRSRQDYGYTF.

This chain uses TRBV24-1 with TRBJ1-5, with a possible D match to TRBD1 (6 bases). Per the germline V gene, CDR1 is KGHDR and CDR2 is SFDVKD. Trimming pared 9 bases from V and 2 bases from J, leaving 13 bases between. The CDR3 runs 14 residues. CDR3 nucleotides: TGTGCCACCCAAGTAGCAGGGGGCAATCAGCCCCAGCATTTT. Amino acid sequence: CATQVAGGNQPQHF.

This clone was picked up one time. The chain is built from TRBV5-5 and TRBJ2-7; 9 positions match TRBD1. The CDR3 has 17 residues. CDR1 is SGHKS and CDR2 is YYEKEE in the germline V gene (reference sequence). Trimming at V came to 0 bases and at J to 0 bases, leaving 7 bases not matched to a gene. CDR3 amino acids: CASSLEGTGTSSYEQYF. For the CDR3, the DNA is TGTGCCAGCAGCTTGGAAGGGACAGGGACCAGCTCCTACGAGCAGTACTTC. Using reference TRBV5-5 and TRBJ2-7 for the parts outside the CDR3, the full variable domain is DAGVTQSPTHLIKTRGQQVTLRCSPISGHKSVSWYQQVLGQGPQFIFQYYEKEERGRGNFPDRFSARQFPNYSSELNVNALLLGDSALYLCASSLEGTGTSSYEQYFGPGTRLTVT.

The rearrangement uses TRBV7-9 and TRBJ1-1, with D possibly being TRBD1 (5 bases). The CDR3 length is 14 residues. V was shortened by 2 bases and J by 11 bases, with 18 bases between the two germline ends. In germline, CDR1 is SEHNR, CDR2 FQNEAQ (reference sequence). The CDR3 spells CASSLPPLTGEAFF. The CDR3 region has the DNA TGTGCCAGCAGCTTACCGCCCTTAACAGGAGAGGCTTTCTTT.

This chain connects TRBV4-3 to TRBJ2-1; the match to TRBD1 covers 8 bases. The germline V gene encodes CDR1 LGHNA and CDR2 YSLEER. J lost 6 bases, V lost 1 base, and 2 bases had no gene match. The CDR3 length is 14 residues. The CDR3, as DNA: TGCGCCAGCAGCCAAGGGACAGGGCCCAATGAGCAGTTCTTC. This translates into CASSQGTGPNEQFF.

This chain connects TRBV7-2 to TRBJ1-1, with 8 bases that match TRBD1. Unmatched junction bases numbered 2, after V lost 3 bases and J lost 5 bases. Per germline, CDR1 SGHTA and CDR2 FQGNSA. The CDR3 is made up of 13 amino acids. CDR3 amino acids: CASSFQGATEAFF. CDR3 nucleotide sequence: TGTGCCAGCAGCTTTCAGGGGGCAACTGAAGCTTTCTTT.

This chain uses TRBV4-2 with TRBJ2-1; the match to TRBD1 covers 11 bases. From germline, CDR1 is LGHNA and CDR2 YNFKEQ. The ends lost 1 base at V and 7 bases at J; junction bases unmatched: 3. There are 15 residues in the CDR3. The CDR3 DNA follows: TGTGCCAGCAGCCAAGTTGGGACAGGGGGAAATGAGCAGTTCTTC. Translating it yields CASSQVGTGGNEQFF.

The V and J genes are TRBV2 and TRBJ1-5; D is undetermined. Trimming removed 3 bases at V and 0 bases at J, with 15 bases between. This CDR3 is built from 17 residues. Germline values: CDR1 SNHLY, CDR2 FYNNEI. The CDR3 is CASSEGSSQPSNQPQHF. In nucleotides, the CDR3 is TGTGCCAGCAGTGAGGGCAGTTCCCAGCCTAGCAATCAGCCCCAGCATTTT. Using reference TRBV2 and TRBJ1-5 for the parts outside the CDR3, the full variable domain is EPEVTQTPSHQVTQMGQEVILRCVPISNHLYFYWYRQILGQKVEFLVSFYNNEISEKSEIFDDQFSVERPDGSNFTLKIRSTKLEDSAMYFCASSEGSSQPSNQPQHFGDGTRLSIL.